These 22 T cell receptor beta chains share one sample of origin, sequenced in a study of Graves' ophthalmopathy and Graves' hyperthyroidism. RNA served as the template for amplifying TCR beta CDR3 regions. Following a first-round RT-PCR that used HTBI primers, a second-round multiplex PCR was carried out. TCRdb analysed the multiplex PCR reads with MiXCR anew, one entry per CDR3 protein. This sample yields hundreds of thousands of distinct CDR3 sequences, of which roughly 20% are seen a single time; about 6.6% belongs to the top ten. Sequencing was carried out using peripheral blood. The receptors here all came from a woman between 18 and 29 years old with stable Graves' hyperthyroidism. Some clones in this sample may be carry-over from other donors' samples.

This clonotype was picked up a small number of times. The rearrangement uses TRBV11-1 and TRBJ2-7; 8 bases line up with TRBD1. The germline V gene encodes CDR1 SGHAT and CDR2 FQDESV (reference sequence). The length of the CDR3 is 15 residues. Unmatched junction bases numbered 10, after V lost 2 bases and J lost 7 bases. CDR3 protein: CASSLMRQGTGEQYF. In DNA form, the CDR3 reads TGTGCCAGCAGCTTAATGAGACAGGGGACAGGAGAGCAGTACTTC. The full variable domain, with the rest looked up from reference TRBV11-1 and TRBJ2-7, is EAEVAQSPRYKITEKSQAVAFWCDPISGHATLYWYRQILGQGPELLVQFQDESVVDDSQLPKDRFSAERLKGVDSTLKIQPAELGDSAMYLCASSLMRQGTGEQYFGPGTRLTVT.

This clonotype was counted at least ten times. The chain employs TRBV6-1 and TRBJ1-1; 9 nucleotides line up with TRBD1. Germline CDR1 is MNHNS and CDR2 is SASEGT. V was clipped by 6 bases and J by 2 bases; unmatched bases: 13. The CDR3 is made up of 17 amino acids. The CDR3 here is CASRETPTGGLNTEAFF. CDR3 nucleotides: TGTGCCAGCAGAGAAACCCCGACAGGGGGGCTTAACACTGAAGCTTTCTTT.

For the CDR3, the DNA is TGCAGTGCTCGGGACAGGGGATCTAGCAATCAGCCCCAGCATTTT. Translated: CSARDRGSSNQPQHF. The rearrangement uses TRBV20-1 and TRBJ1-5, with 10 nucleotides matching TRBD1. Looked up from germline, CDR1 is DFQATT and CDR2 is SNEGSKA (reference sequence). CDR3 length: 15 amino acids. V lost 5 bases, J lost 0 bases, and 4 bases stayed unmatched.

This clonotype was found many times. This rearrangement joins TRBV28 to TRBJ2-2; tentatively, D is TRBD1 (6 bases). The V gene lost 3 bases and the J gene lost 4 bases, with 15 bases spanning the gap. This CDR3 has 16 amino acids. From germline, CDR1 is MDHEN and CDR2 SYDVKM. CDR3 sequence reads: CASSLAGGAVTGELFF. As DNA, the CDR3 is TGTGCCAGCAGTTTGGCTGGGGGCGCGGTCACCGGGGAGCTGTTTTTT.

This clonotype was observed many times. This chain connects TRBV6-5 to TRBJ1-2; the D is unclear. V lost 0 bases, J lost 8 bases, and 10 bases lay in between. The germline CDR1 and CDR2 sequences are MNHEY and SVGAGI. The CDR3 runs to 13 residues. CDR3 nucleotide sequence: TGTGCCAGCAGTTACTCGAGTAAGGGCGGCTACACCTTC. Residues: CASSYSSKGGYTF.

This clonotype came up many times. This chain joins TRBV29-1 and TRBJ1-1, with D unclear. Germline V CDR1 and CDR2: SQVTM, ANQGSEA. The CDR3 contains 11 residues. Trimming stripped 4 bases from V and 6 bases from J, with 9 bases between. The CDR3 coding sequence is TGCAGCGTTGCAGAAGCGGCTGAAGCTTTCTTT. Translated, it gives CSVAEAAEAFF.

This clonotype was seen ten or more times. The rearrangement links TRBV10-3 to TRBJ1-2; the D gene is possibly TRBD1 (5 bases). This CDR3 region has 19 residues. Trimming shortened V by 2 bases and J by 4 bases, and 26 bases separated the two germline ends. Germline CDR1 ENHRY, CDR2 SYGVKD. CDR3: CAISETDGSSGGATYGYTF. The CDR3 nucleotides are TGTGCCATCAGTGAGACCGACGGCAGTTCGGGGGGAGCGACCTATGGCTACACCTTC.

This clonotype was seen many times. The chain recombines TRBV2 with TRBJ2-7; 8 bases are a match to TRBD1. The CDR3 contains 14 residues. V shed 5 bases and J 2 bases; nucleotides not matched to a gene: 5. Germline V gene sequence: CDR1 SNHLY, CDR2 FYNNEI. The CDR3 bases are TGTGCCAGCAGTCGTCAGGGGGCGACCTACGAGCAGTACTTC. Its translation: CASSRQGATYEQYF.

The chain uses TRBV4-1 and TRBJ1-1; D remains ambiguous. The germline V and J ends were trimmed by 4 bases and 8 bases, with 17 bases remaining between them. The CDR3 consists of 14 residues. Germline CDR1 is MGHRA and CDR2 is YSYEKL. This chain's CDR3 is CASSRKLSAEEAFF. In DNA form, the CDR3 reads TGCGCCAGCAGCCGGAAGCTTTCAGCAGAAGAAGCTTTCTTT.

The CDR3 nucleotides read TGTGCCAGCAGTTTCTCTGGACTAGCTCATTATACCGGGGAGCTGTTTTTT. Amino acids: CASSFSGLAHYTGELFF. The chain links TRBV28 to TRBJ2-2; TRBD2 matches at 8 bases. The CDR3 contains 17 residues. J lost 5 bases, V lost 3 bases, and 11 bases had no gene match. In germline, CDR1 is MDHEN, CDR2 SYDVKM.

The V call is TRBV7-8, the J call TRBJ1-5; maybe TRBD1 (5 bases). Trimming pared 5 bases from V and 1 base from J, leaving 21 bases between. This CDR3 contains 18 residues. Germline V gene data show CDR1 as SGHVS and CDR2 as FQNEAQ. CDR3 in amino acids: CASSPTGTPTESNQPQHF. The CDR3 DNA reads as TGTGCCAGCAGCCCCACCGGGACCCCGACAGAGAGCAATCAGCCCCAGCATTTT.

The V and J genes are TRBV6-7 and TRBJ2-6, with D perhaps TRBD1 or TRBD2 (6 bases each). TRBV6-7 is annotated as an ORF whose role is uncertain. The CDR3 runs 16 residues. V lost 2 bases, J lost 3 bases, and 11 bases lay in between. As DNA, the CDR3 is TGTGCCAGCAGTTACCCGGGGGCAGGTGGGGCCAACGTCCTGACTTTC. It codes for CASSYPGAGGANVLTF.

This clonotype was seen at least ten times. J is TRBJ1-5 and V is TRBV6-4; 9 bases map to TRBD1. Losses at the gene ends were 6 bases for V and 6 bases for J; bases not matched to a gene: 3. The germline CDR1 and CDR2 sequences are MRHNA and SNTAGT. This CDR3 is built from 13 residues. For the CDR3, the DNA is TGTGCCAGCAGCGTGGACAGGGGTCAGCCCCAGCATTTT. It encodes CASSVDRGQPQHF.

This clonotype was seen at least ten times. This chain connects TRBV20-1 to TRBJ2-7; possibly TRBD1 for D (6 bases). Trimming pared 4 bases from V and 1 base from J, leaving 11 bases between. Looked up from germline, CDR1 is DFQATT and CDR2 is SNEGSKA (reference sequence). This CDR3 comprises 13 residues. The CDR3 DNA follows: TGCAGTGCTACCATTCAGGGGTCCTACGAGCAGTACTTC. Translation gives CSATIQGSYEQYF.

This clonotype was detected many times. The chain joins TRBV6-1 to TRBJ2-2; the D call may be TRBD1 or TRBD2 (5 bases each). CDR3 length equals 16 residues. Looked up from germline, CDR1 is MNHNS and CDR2 is SASEGT. Trimming cost V 7 bases and J 5 bases, with 20 bases left between them. This CDR3 is CASKVLGTVTTGELFF. For the CDR3, the DNA is TGTGCCAGCAAGGTCCTCGGGACGGTGACTACCGGGGAGCTGTTTTTT.

This clonotype was found many times. The chain uses TRBV7-2 and TRBJ2-5; 8 bases are shared with TRBD2. The V segment lost 3 bases and the J segment 4 bases; nucleotides outside the gene matches: 7. This CDR3 has 15 residues. Germline CDR1 SGHTA, CDR2 FQGNSA. In DNA form, the CDR3 reads TGTGCCAGCAGCTTTAACGGGAGGGCGGGAGAGACCCAGTACTTC. Amino acids: CASSFNGRAGETQYF.

V is TRBV2 and J is TRBJ1-3, with TRBD1 matching over 9 bases. CDR1 SNHLY and CDR2 FYNNEI come from the germline V gene. The CDR3 is made up of 15 amino acids. V was pared by 5 bases and J by 4 bases, with 6 bases of the junction left unmatched. The CDR3 is CASSRGTGNGNTIYF. CDR3 sequence (DNA): TGTGCCAGCAGTAGAGGGACAGGGAACGGAAACACCATATATTTT.

This clonotype was detected many times. The V gene is TRBV6-1, the J gene TRBJ2-2; unclear D gene. The CDR3 extends over 13 amino acids. The germline gives CDR1 MNHNS, CDR2 SASEGT. The germline V and J ends were trimmed by 6 bases and 1 base, with 6 bases remaining between them. CDR3 sequence: CASRWGNTGELFF. The CDR3 nucleotides are TGTGCCAGCAGATGGGGGAACACCGGGGAGCTGTTTTTT.

Worth noting for this clonotype: One end of the junction is discordant with germline, which a read error may explain. The V and J genes are TRBV6-2 or TRBV6-3 and TRBJ2-5, with D maybe TRBD2 (6 bases). This CDR3 has 16 amino acids. CDR1 is MNHEY, CDR2 SVGEGT, per germline. The CDR3 sequence: CASSYPTGLPQETQHF. CDR3 nucleotides: TGTGCCAGCAGTTACCCTACCGGACTACCACAAGAGACCCAGCACTTC.

V and J are TRBV5-1 and TRBJ1-1; D is ambiguous. CDR1 SGHRS and CDR2 YFSETQ come from the germline V gene. The V end was cut by 2 bases, the J end by 1 base, with 12 bases between. CDR3 length: 15 residues. The CDR3 nucleotides are TGCGCCAGCAGCTTTGGCCATATCCCGAACACTGAAGCTTTCTTT. This encodes CASSFGHIPNTEAFF.

This sequence joins TRBV19 and TRBJ2-6, with 9 nucleotides matching TRBD1. The V and J ends lost 5 bases and 0 bases, in that order; junction bases with no gene match: 8. Germline-derived CDR1 and CDR2 are LNHDA and SQIVND (reference sequence). The CDR3 consists of 18 residues. The CDR3, as DNA: TGTGCCAGTAGTCCTAGGGGACAGGGCGGCTCTGGGGCCAACGTCCTGACTTTC. It yields the protein CASSPRGQGGSGANVLTF.

A few counts support this clonotype. This chain connects TRBV5-1 to TRBJ2-7; 7 positions match TRBD1. The V segment lost 4 bases and the J segment 2 bases; nucleotides outside the gene matches: 6. The CDR3 covers 14 residues. Germline-derived CDR1 and CDR2 are SGHRS and YFSETQ. CDR3 DNA: TGCGCCAGCAGCCCGTGGGACAGCGCCTACGAGCAGTACTTC. The encoded protein is CASSPWDSAYEQYF.